This passage covers 17 T cell receptor beta chains from one sample sequenced in a study of cytomegalovirus exposure and HLA in healthy donors. Using immunoSEQ multiplex PCR, the repertoire was profiled, and TCRdb retains in-frame clones only, with some absent. The sample contains fewer than 250,000 clones, around 86% of which appear only once. The sample consisted of PBMCs. The receptors derive from a woman younger than 30 in good health and CMV-seropositive.

This chain links TRBV29-1 with TRBJ1-2; no clear D. V was pared by 3 bases and J by 4 bases, with 9 bases between. In germline, CDR1 is SQVTM, CDR2 ANQGSEA. The CDR3 extends over 12 amino acids. This CDR3 reads CSVERAPYGYTF. The CDR3 coding sequence is TGCAGCGTTGAGCGGGCCCCCTATGGCTACACCTTC.

Notes on this clone: This CDR3 is also generated by other DNA sequences in the sample. The chain uses TRBV5-1 and TRBJ1-1; the match to TRBD1 covers 8 bases. V lost 1 base, J lost 4 bases, and 3 bases stayed unmatched. The CDR3 runs 14 residues. Germline loops: CDR1 SGHRS, CDR2 YFSETQ. CDR3 residues: CASSLTGGVTEAFF. The CDR3 DNA sequence: TGCGCCAGCAGCTTGACAGGGGGGGTCACTGAAGCTTTCTTT.

This clone was found a few times. The chain has TRBV6-5 and TRBJ1-4; D is possibly TRBD1 (5 bases). CDR1 is MNHEY and CDR2 is SVGAGI in the germline V gene. V was clipped by 5 bases and J by 8 bases, with 9 bases between them. CDR3 size: 12 residues. The CDR3 nucleotides read TGTGCCAGCAGTCCGAAGGGGGAAAAACTGTTTTTT. Its protein is CASSPKGEKLFF.

In DNA form, the CDR3 reads TGTGCCAGCAGTGTACGGCTAGCGGGAGCGGGCGGGGAGCTGTTTTTT. Its protein is CASSVRLAGAGGELFF. J is TRBJ2-2 and V is TRBV6-1; 10 bases agree with TRBD2. Looked up from germline, CDR1 is MNHNS and CDR2 is SASEGT. This CDR3 contains 16 residues. J was trimmed by 7 bases and V by 4 bases; bases with no gene match: 9.

The chain couples TRBV9 to TRBJ2-3, with 11 bases fitting TRBD2. The CDR3 is made up of 16 amino acids. Germline-derived CDR1 and CDR2 are SGDLS and YYNGEE. V lost 0 bases to trimming and J lost 4 bases; unmatched junction nucleotides: 4. For the CDR3, the DNA is TGTGCCAGCAGCGTAGCTAGCGGGGGGCTGGCAGATACGCAGTATTTT. Translation: CASSVASGGLADTQYF.

This clone has only one observation. The chain is built from TRBV5-1 and TRBJ2-1, with 10 bases that match TRBD1. CDR3 length equals 15 residues. V trimming: 6 bases; J trimming: 5 bases; junction bases outside the gene matches: 8. CDR1 is SGHRS and CDR2 is YFSETQ in the germline V gene. The CDR3 nucleotides are TGCGCCAGCACTGCGGGACAGGGGACCAACAATGAGCAGTTCTTC. Translation: CASTAGQGTNNEQFF.

In its sample, this clone was seen a few times. The CDR3 nucleotides are TGTGCCAGCAGCTTAGAGCGGGGCCTTGGGACCCAGTACTTC. Protein sequence: CASSLERGLGTQYF. This sequence joins TRBV7-9 and TRBJ2-5, with 7 bases fitting TRBD2. V lost 1 base, J lost 7 bases, and 6 bases stayed unmatched. Germline assignment: CDR1 SEHNR and CDR2 FQNEAQ (reference sequence). There are 14 residues in the CDR3.

The chain combines TRBV20-1 with TRBJ1-1, with D unclear. V lost 6 bases, J lost 8 bases, and 10 bases lay in between. Germline lookup yields CDR1 DFQATT and CDR2 SNEGSKA (reference sequence). This CDR3 region has 10 residues. As DNA, the CDR3 is TGCAGTGCCCCTCACGGGGAAGCTTTCTTT. The encoded protein is CSAPHGEAFF.

The genes are TRBV6-4 and TRBJ2-1; 9 bases match TRBD2. The V gene end was trimmed by 4 bases and the J gene end by 3 bases; junction bases not matched to a gene: 4. The germline gives CDR1 MRHNA, CDR2 SNTAGT. The CDR3 length is 15 residues. The CDR3 reads CASSGTSGFYNEQFF. DNA for the CDR3: TGTGCCAGCAGTGGTACTAGCGGGTTCTACAATGAGCAGTTCTTC.

V is TRBV27 and J is TRBJ2-2; D not certain. The ends were cut back, 7 bases at V and 1 base at J, with 10 bases in the middle. This CDR3 is built from 14 residues. Per germline, CDR1 MNHEY and CDR2 SMNVEV (reference sequence). CDR3 nucleotide sequence: TGTGCCAGCACAGTTGTTGGGAACACCGGGGAGCTGTTTTTT. Amino acid sequence: CASTVVGNTGELFF.

The genes are TRBV28 and TRBJ2-5, with 7 bases that match TRBD1. V was pared by 7 bases and J by 0 bases, with 5 bases of the junction left unmatched. CDR3 length: 14 residues. The germline gives CDR1 MDHEN, CDR2 SYDVKM. The DNA for the CDR3 is TGTGCCAGCATACAGGACAGGCACCAAGAGACCCAGTACTTC. It is translated as CASIQDRHQETQYF. The full variable domain, with the rest looked up from reference TRBV28 and TRBJ2-5, is DVKVTQSSRYLVKRTGEKVFLECVQDMDHENMFWYRQDPGLGLRLIYFSYDVKMKEKGDIPEGYSVSREKKERFSLILESASTNQTSMYLCASIQDRHQETQYFGPGTRLLVL.

The chain uses TRBV9 and TRBJ1-1; the D gene is possibly TRBD1 (5 bases). Trimming removed 3 bases at V and 7 bases at J, with 16 bases between. CDR1 and CDR2 from the germline V gene are SGDLS and YYNGEE. The CDR3 contains 14 residues. CDR3 coding DNA: TGTGCCAGCAGCGACGTACTGGGGGGAGTTGAAGCTTTCTTT. It is translated as CASSDVLGGVEAFF.

V usage is TRBV6-6 and J usage is TRBJ2-6; D gene unclear. The germline gives CDR1 MNHNY, CDR2 SVGAGI (reference sequence). The CDR3 extends over 16 amino acids. V shed 2 bases and J shed 0 bases, with 8 bases lying between them. DNA of the CDR3: TGTGCCAGCAGTTACCGAGGCTTCTCTGGGGCCAACGTCCTGACTTTC. It yields the protein CASSYRGFSGANVLTF.

The rearrangement joins TRBV5-1 to TRBJ2-6; TRBD1 is a possible D gene (5 bases). The V and J ends lost 1 base and 4 bases respectively, with 9 bases between them. The CDR3 runs 15 residues. CDR1 is SGHRS and CDR2 is YFSETQ in the germline V gene. CDR3 protein: CASSLTGSGANVLTF. The CDR3 nucleotides read TGCGCCAGCAGCTTGACAGGCAGCGGGGCCAACGTCCTGACTTTC.

As DNA, the CDR3 is TGTGCCAGCAGCTTAGGAGCTTACGAGCAGTACTTC. It encodes CASSLGAYEQYF. This sequence joins TRBV7-9 and TRBJ2-7; no firm D call. V lost 1 base, J lost 4 bases, and 5 bases lay in between. The CDR3 is 12 residues long. CDR1 is SEHNR and CDR2 is FQNEAQ in the germline V gene (reference sequence).

The chain links TRBV27 to TRBJ2-2, with TRBD1 matching over 9 bases. Germline CDR1 and CDR2: MNHEY and SMNVEV (reference sequence). Trimming cost V 6 bases and J 6 bases; bases outside gene matches: 8. This CDR3 region has 15 residues. CDR3 in amino acids: CASRPTGGLAGELFF. DNA of the CDR3: TGTGCCAGCAGACCAACAGGGGGCTTAGCCGGGGAGCTGTTTTTT.

This chain uses TRBV5-1 with TRBJ2-2; 14 bases are a match to TRBD2. Germline trimming cut 5 bases from V and 1 base from J; bases unmatched to any gene: 13. Looked up from germline, CDR1 is SGHRS and CDR2 is YFSETQ. This CDR3 has 20 residues. CDR3 nucleotides: TGCGCCAGCAGGGGACCGGGACTAGCGGGAGTAGATAGGAACACCGGGGAGCTGTTTTTT. Its translation: CASRGPGLAGVDRNTGELFF.